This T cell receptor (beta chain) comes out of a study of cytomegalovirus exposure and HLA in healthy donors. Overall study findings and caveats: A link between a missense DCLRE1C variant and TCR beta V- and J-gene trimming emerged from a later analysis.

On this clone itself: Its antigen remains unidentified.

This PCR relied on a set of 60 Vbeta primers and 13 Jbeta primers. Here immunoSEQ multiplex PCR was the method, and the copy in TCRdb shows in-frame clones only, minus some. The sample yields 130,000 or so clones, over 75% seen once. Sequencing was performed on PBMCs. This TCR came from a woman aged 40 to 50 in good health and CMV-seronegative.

DNA for the CDR3: TGTGCCAGCAGCTTAGTTCGAGATGTTCGCGGGAGGAGAGACAATGAGCAGTTCTTC. Amino acid sequence: CASSLVRDVRGRRDNEQFF. J is TRBJ2-1 and V is TRBV7-2, with 8 bases identical to TRBD2. There are 19 residues in the CDR3. Germline loops: CDR1 SGHTA, CDR2 FQGNSA. V lost 1 base to trimming and J lost 5 bases; unmatched junction nucleotides: 16.